A single TCR beta chain is shown here with its context. This record comes from a study of response to subunit inactivated influenza vaccine. The germline V gene encodes CDR1 WSHSY and CDR2 SAAADI. Trimming shortened V by 7 bases and J by 6 bases, and 13 bases separated the two germline ends. The CDR3 runs to 13 residues. A single record per CDR3 protein comes from TCRdb applying MiXCR to the RT-PCR reads. Of roughly 700,000 distinct CDR3 sequences in the sample, 14% were seen once. This specimen consisted of PBMCs from blood, obtained around 14 days before vaccination. The TCR was taken from a man between 45 and 60 years old who received an inactivated influenza vaccine. The J gene is TRBJ2-1, the V gene TRBV10-2; D is perhaps TRBD1 (6 bases). This chain's CDR3 is CASNEVGGNEQFF. In DNA form, the CDR3 reads TGCGCCAGCAACGAGGTAGGGGGCAATGAGCAGTTCTTC.